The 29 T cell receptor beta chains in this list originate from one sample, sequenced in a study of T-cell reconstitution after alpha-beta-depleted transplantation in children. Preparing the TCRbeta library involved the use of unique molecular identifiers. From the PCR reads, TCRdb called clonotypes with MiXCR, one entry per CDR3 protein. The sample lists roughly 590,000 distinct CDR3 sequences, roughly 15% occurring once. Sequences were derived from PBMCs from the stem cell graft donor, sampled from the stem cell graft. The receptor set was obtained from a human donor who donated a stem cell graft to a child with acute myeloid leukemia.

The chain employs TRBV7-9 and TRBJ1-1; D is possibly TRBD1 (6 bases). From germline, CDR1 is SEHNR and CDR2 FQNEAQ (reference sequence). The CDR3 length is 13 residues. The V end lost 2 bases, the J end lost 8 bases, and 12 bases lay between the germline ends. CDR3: CASSLPLDREAFF. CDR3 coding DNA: TGTGCCAGCAGCTTACCTCTTGACAGGGAAGCTTTCTTT.

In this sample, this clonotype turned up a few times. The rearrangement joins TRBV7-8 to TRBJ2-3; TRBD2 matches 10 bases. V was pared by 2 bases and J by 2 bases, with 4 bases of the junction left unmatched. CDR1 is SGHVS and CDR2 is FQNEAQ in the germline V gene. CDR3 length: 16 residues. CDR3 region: CASSLRLAGDTDTQYF. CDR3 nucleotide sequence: TGTGCCAGCAGCTTACGTCTAGCGGGGGACACAGATACGCAGTATTTT.

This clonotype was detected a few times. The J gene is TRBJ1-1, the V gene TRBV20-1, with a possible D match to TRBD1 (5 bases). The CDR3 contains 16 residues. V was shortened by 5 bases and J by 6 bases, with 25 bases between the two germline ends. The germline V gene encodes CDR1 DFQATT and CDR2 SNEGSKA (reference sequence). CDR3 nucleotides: TGCAGTGCTTTCCAAAGGGCGGGGGGATCATCATCTGAAGCTTTCTTT. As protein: CSAFQRAGGSSSEAFF.

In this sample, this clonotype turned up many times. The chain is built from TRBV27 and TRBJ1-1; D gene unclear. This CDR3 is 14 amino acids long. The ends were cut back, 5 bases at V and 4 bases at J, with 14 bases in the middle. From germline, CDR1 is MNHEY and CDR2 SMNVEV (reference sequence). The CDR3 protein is CASSRDGVATEAFF. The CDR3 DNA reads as TGTGCCAGCAGTCGCGACGGGGTAGCCACTGAAGCTTTCTTT.

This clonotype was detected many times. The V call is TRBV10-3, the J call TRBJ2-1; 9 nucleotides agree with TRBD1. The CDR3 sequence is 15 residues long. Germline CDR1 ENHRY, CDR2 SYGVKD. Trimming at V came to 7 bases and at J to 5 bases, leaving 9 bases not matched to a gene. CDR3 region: CAITNTGGRNNEQFF. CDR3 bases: TGTGCCATCACGAACACAGGGGGCAGGAACAATGAGCAGTTCTTC.

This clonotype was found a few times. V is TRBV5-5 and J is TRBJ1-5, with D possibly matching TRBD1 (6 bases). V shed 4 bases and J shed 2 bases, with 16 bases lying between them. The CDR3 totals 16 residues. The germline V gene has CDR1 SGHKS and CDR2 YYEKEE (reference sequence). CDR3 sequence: CASSLSLDRGNQPQHF. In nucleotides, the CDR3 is TGTGCCAGCAGCCTCAGTTTGGACAGAGGCAATCAGCCCCAGCATTTT.

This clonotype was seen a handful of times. The CDR3 loop is CSVAGDYEQYF. CDR3 DNA: TGCAGCGTGGCAGGGGACTACGAGCAGTACTTC. The chain is built from TRBV29-1 and TRBJ2-7; TRBD1 is a possible D gene (6 bases). CDR3 length: 11 residues. CDR1 is SQVTM, CDR2 ANQGSEA, per germline. The germline V and J ends were trimmed by 6 bases and 3 bases, with 9 bases remaining between them.

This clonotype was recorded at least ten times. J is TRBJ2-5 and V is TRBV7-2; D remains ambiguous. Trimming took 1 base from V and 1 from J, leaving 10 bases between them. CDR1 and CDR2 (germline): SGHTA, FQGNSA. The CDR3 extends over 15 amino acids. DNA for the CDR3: TGTGCCAGCAGCTTAGATACCACAATCCAAGAGACCCAGTACTTC. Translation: CASSLDTTIQETQYF. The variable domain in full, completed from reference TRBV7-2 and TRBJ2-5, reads GAGVSQSPSNKVTEKGKDVELRCDPISGHTALYWYRQSLGQGLEFLIYFQGNSAPDKSGLPSDRFSAERTGGSVSTLTIQRTQQEDSAVYLCASSLDTTIQETQYFGPGTRLLVL.

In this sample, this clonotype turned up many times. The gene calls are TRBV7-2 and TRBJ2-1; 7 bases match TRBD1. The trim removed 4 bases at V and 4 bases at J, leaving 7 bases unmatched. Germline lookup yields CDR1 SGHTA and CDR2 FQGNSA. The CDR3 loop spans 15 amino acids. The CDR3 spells CASSSPDRVYNEQFF. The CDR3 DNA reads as TGTGCCAGCAGCTCCCCTGACAGGGTTTACAATGAGCAGTTCTTC.

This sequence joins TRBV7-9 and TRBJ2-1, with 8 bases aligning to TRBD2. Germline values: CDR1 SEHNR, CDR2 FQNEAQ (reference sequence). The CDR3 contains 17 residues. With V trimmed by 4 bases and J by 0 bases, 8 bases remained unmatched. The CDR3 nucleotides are TGTGCCAGCAGCTCCCGAGGTGCGGGGGGCTCCTACAATGAGCAGTTCTTC. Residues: CASSSRGAGGSYNEQFF. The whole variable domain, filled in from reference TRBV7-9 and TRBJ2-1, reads DTGVSQNPRHKITKRGQNVTFRCDPISEHNRLYWYRQTLGQGPEFLTYFQNEAQLEKSRLLSDRFSAERPKGSFSTLEIQRTEQGDSAMYLCASSSRGAGGSYNEQFFGPGTRLTVL.

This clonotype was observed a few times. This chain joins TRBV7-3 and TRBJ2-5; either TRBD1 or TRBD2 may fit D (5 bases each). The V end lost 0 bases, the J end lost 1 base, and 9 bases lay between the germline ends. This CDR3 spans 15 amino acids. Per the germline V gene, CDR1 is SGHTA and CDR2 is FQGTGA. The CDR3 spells CASSLTAGAQETQYF. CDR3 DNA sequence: TGTGCCAGCAGCTTAACGGCCGGGGCCCAAGAGACCCAGTACTTC. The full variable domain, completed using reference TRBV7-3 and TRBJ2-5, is GAGVSQTPSNKVTEKGKYVELRCDPISGHTALYWYRQSLGQGPEFLIYFQGTGAADDSGLPNDRFFAVRPEGSVSTLKIQRTERGDSAVYLCASSLTAGAQETQYFGPGTRLLVL.

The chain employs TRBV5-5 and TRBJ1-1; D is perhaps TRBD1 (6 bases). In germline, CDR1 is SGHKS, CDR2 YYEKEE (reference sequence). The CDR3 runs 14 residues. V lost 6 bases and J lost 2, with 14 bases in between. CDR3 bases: TGTGCCAGCACTCATGGGACAAGCAACACTGAAGCTTTCTTT. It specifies CASTHGTSNTEAFF.

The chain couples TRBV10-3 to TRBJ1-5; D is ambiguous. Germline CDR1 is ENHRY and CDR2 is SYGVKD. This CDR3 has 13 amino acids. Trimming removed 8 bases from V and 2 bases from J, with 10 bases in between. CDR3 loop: CAIQEGGNQPQHF. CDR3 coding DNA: TGTGCCATCCAGGAAGGCGGCAATCAGCCCCAGCATTTT.

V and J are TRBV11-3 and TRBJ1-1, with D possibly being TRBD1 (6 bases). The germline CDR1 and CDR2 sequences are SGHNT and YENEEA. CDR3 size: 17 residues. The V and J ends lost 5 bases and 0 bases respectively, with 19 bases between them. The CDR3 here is CASSQWDKGHLNTEAFF. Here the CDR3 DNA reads TGTGCCAGCAGCCAATGGGATAAGGGACATCTGAACACTGAAGCTTTCTTT.

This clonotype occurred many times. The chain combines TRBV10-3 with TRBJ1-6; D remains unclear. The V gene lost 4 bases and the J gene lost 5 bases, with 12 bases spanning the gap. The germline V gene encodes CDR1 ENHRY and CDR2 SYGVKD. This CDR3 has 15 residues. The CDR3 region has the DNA TGTGCCATCAGTGTGGGCGACGGTGATAATTCACCCCTCCACTTT. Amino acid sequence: CAISVGDGDNSPLHF.

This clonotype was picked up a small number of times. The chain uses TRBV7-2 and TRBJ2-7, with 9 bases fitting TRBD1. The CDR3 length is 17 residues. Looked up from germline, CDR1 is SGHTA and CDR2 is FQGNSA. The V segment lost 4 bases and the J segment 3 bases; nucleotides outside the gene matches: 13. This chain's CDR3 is CASSSLPGTGFFYEQYF. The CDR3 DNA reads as TGTGCCAGCAGCTCCCTCCCGGGGACAGGGTTCTTCTACGAGCAGTACTTC.

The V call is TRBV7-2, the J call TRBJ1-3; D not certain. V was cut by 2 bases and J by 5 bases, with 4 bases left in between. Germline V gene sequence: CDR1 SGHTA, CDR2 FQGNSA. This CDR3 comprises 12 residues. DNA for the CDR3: TGTGCCAGCAGCTTAAACCGAAACACCATATATTTT. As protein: CASSLNRNTIYF.

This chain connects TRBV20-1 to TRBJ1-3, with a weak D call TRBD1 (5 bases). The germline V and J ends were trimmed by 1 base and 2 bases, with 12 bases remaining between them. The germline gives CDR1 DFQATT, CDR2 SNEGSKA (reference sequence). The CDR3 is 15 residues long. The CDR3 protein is CSARAPGKTGNTIYF. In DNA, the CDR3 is TGCAGTGCTAGAGCTCCAGGGAAGACTGGAAACACCATATATTTT.

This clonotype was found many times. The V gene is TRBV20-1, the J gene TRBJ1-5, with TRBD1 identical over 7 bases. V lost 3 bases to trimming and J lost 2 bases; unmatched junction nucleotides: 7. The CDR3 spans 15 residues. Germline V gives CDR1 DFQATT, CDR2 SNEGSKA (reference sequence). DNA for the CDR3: TGCAGTGCTAGCTCGACAGGGAGAGGCAATCAGCCCCAGCATTTT. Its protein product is CSASSTGRGNQPQHF.

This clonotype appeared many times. The CDR3 nucleotides are TGCAGCGTCGGTCACTCACCGGGACAGGGGGCGAGTGGCTACACCTTC. This encodes CSVGHSPGQGASGYTF. V gene TRBV29-1 combines with J gene TRBJ1-2, with 12 bases that match TRBD1. The J segment lost 7 bases and the V segment lost 6 bases, leaving 15 bases of the junction unmatched. Germline assignment: CDR1 SQVTM and CDR2 ANQGSEA. The CDR3 length is 16 residues.

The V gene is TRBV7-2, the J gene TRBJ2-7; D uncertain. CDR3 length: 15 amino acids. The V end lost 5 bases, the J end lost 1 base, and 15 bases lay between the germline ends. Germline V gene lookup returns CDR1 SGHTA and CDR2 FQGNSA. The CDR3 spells CASSVQSRKSYEQYF. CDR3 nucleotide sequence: TGTGCCAGCAGCGTCCAATCTCGCAAATCCTACGAGCAGTACTTC. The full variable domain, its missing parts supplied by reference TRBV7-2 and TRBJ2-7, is GAGVSQSPSNKVTEKGKDVELRCDPISGHTALYWYRQSLGQGLEFLIYFQGNSAPDKSGLPSDRFSAERTGGSVSTLTIQRTQQEDSAVYLCASSVQSRKSYEQYFGPGTRLTVT.

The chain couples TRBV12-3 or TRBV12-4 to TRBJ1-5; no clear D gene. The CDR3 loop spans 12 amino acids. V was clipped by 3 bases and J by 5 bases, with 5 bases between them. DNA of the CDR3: TGTGCCAGCAGTTTCGAGGATCAGCCCCAGCATTTT. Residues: CASSFEDQPQHF.

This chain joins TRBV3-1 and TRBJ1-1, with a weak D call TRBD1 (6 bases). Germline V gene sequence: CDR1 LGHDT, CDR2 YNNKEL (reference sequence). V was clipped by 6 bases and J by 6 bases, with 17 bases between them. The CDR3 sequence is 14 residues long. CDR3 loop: CASRPTTGFAEAFF. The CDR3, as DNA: TGTGCCAGCAGACCTACCACAGGGTTCGCTGAAGCTTTCTTT.

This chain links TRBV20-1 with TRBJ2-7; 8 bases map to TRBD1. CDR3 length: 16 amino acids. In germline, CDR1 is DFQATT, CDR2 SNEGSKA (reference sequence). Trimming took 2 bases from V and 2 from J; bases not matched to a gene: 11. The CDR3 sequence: CSARSIQGAATYEQYV. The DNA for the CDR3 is TGCAGTGCTAGAAGTATCCAGGGGGCGGCGACCTACGAGCAGTACGTC.

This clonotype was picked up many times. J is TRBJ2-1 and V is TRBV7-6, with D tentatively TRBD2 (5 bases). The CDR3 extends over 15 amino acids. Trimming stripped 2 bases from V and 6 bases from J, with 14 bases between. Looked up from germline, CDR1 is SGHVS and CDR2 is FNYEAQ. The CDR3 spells CASSLMSSTFNEQFF. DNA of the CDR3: TGTGCCAGCAGCTTAATGTCTAGCACATTCAATGAGCAGTTCTTC.

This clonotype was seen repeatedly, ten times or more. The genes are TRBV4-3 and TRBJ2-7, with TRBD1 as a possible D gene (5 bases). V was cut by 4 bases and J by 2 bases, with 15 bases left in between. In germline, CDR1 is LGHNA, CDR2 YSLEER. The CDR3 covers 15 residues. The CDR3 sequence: CASSLRTRDTYEQYF. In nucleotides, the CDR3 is TGCGCCAGCAGCCTTCGGACACGAGACACCTACGAGCAGTACTTC.

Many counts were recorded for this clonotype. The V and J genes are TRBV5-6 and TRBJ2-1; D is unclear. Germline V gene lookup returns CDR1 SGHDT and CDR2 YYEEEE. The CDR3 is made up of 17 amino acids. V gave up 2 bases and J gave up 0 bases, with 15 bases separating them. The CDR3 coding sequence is TGTGCCAGCAGCTTTTACTTCGGAGAAAGCTCCTACAATGAGCAGTTCTTC. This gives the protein CASSFYFGESSYNEQFF.

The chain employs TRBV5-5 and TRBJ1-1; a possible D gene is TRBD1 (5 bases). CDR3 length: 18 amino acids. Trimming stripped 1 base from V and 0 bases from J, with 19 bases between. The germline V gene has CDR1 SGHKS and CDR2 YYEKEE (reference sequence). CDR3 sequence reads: CASSLWGLPLRVNTEAFF. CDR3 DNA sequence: TGTGCCAGCAGCTTGTGGGGACTCCCCCTCCGGGTGAACACTGAAGCTTTCTTT.

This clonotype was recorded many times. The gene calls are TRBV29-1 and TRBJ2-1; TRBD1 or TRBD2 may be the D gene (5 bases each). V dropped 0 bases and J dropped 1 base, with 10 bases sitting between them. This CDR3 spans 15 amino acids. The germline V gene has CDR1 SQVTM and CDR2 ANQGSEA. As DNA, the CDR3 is TGCAGCGTTGAAGATGGGACCAAGTCCTACAATGAGCAGTTCTTC. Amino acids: CSVEDGTKSYNEQFF.